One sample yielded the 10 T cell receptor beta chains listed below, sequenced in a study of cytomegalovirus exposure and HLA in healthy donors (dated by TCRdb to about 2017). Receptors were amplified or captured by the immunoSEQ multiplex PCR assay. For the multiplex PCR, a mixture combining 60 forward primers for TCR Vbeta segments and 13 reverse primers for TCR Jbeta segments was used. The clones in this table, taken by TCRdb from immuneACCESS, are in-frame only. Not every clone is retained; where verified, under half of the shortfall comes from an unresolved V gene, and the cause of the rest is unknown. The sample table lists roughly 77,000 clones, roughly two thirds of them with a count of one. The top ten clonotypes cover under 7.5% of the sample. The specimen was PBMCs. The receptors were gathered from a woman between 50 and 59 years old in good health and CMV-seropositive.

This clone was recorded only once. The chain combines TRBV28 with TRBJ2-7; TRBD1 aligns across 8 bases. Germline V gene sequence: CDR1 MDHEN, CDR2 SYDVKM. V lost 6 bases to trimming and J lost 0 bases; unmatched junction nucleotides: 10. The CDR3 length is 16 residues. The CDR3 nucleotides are TGTGCCAGCAGGCCCGGACAGGGTTTCAGCTCCTACGAGCAGTACGTC. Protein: CASRPGQGFSSYEQYV.

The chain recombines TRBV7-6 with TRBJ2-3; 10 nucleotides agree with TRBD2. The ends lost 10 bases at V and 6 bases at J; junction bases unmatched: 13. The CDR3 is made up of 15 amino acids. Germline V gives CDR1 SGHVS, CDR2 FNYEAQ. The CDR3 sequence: CATSFKRGGWDTQYF. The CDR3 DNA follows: TGTGCCACCAGTTTCAAGCGGGGGGGATGGGATACGCAGTATTTT.

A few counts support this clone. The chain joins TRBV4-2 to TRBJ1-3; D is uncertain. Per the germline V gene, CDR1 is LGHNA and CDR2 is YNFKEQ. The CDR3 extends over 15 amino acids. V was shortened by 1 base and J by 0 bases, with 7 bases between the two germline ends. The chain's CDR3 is CASSQGPGSGNTIYF. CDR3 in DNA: TGTGCCAGCAGCCAAGGGCCAGGCTCTGGAAACACCATATATTTT.

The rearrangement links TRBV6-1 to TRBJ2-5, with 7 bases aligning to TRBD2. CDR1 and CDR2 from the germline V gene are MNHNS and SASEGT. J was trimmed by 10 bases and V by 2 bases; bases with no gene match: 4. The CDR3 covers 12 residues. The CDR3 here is CASSERGGDQYF. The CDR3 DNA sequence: TGTGCCAGCAGTGAAAGGGGAGGGGACCAGTACTTC.

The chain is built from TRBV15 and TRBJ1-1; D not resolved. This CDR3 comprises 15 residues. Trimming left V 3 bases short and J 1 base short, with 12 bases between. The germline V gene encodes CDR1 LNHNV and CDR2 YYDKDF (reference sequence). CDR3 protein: CATSSPIQPNTEAFF. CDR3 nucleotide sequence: TGTGCCACCAGCAGCCCGATACAGCCGAACACTGAAGCTTTCTTT.

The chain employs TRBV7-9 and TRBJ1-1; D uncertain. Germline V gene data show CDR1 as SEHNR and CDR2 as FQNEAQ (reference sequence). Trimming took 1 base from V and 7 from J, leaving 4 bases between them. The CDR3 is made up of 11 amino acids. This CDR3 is CASSLGGEAFF. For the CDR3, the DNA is TGTGCCAGCAGCTTAGGCGGTGAAGCTTTCTTT. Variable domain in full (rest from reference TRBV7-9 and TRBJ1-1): DTGVSQNPRHKITKRGQNVTFRCDPISEHNRLYWYRQTLGQGPEFLTYFQNEAQLEKSRLLSDRFSAERPKGSFSTLEIQRTEQGDSAMYLCASSLGGEAFFGQGTRLTVV.

The CDR3 region has the DNA TGTGCCAGCAGTCCCTCCCGGACAGGGTGCTACGAGCAGTACTTC. As protein: CASSPSRTGCYEQYF. The chain couples TRBV28 to TRBJ2-5; 8 nucleotides agree with TRBD1. The J call could be wrong; TRBJ2-7 is a better fit for the DNA end. The CDR3 sequence is 15 residues long. CDR1 MDHEN and CDR2 SYDVKM come from the germline V gene.

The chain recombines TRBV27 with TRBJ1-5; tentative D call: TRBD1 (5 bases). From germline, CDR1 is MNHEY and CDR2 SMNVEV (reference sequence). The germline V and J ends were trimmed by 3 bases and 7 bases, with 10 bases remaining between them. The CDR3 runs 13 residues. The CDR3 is CASSFGRGQPQHF. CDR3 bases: TGTGCCAGCAGTTTTGGCCGGGGGCAGCCCCAGCATTTT.

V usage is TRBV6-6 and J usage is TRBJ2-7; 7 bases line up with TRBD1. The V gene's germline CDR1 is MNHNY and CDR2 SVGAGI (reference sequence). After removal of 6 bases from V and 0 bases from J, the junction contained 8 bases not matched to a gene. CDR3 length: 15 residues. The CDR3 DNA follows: TGTGCCAGCAGGCCAGGACAGGACTCCTCCTACGAGCAGTACGTC. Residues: CASRPGQDSSYEQYV.

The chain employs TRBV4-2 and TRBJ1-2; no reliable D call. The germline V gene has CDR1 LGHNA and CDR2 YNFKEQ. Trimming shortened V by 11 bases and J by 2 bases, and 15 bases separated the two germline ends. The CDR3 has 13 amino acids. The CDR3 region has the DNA TGTGCCGTAACGGGGTTTTTCAACTATGGCTACACCTTC. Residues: CAVTGFFNYGYTF.